The 14 T cell receptor beta chains reported below all come from one sample, sequenced in a study of vaccination and CD4 T cells after COVID-19. TCRdb reanalysed the PCR reads using MiXCR and keeps one entry per CDR3 protein. The sample records roughly 14,000 distinct CDR3 sequences, 69% being singletons. This specimen consisted of CD4+ T cells from blood, obtained after SARS-CoV-2 vaccination. These receptor sequences come from a human donor who had recovered from COVID-19.

The V and J genes are TRBV7-3 and TRBJ2-5; no firm D call. V lost 1 base to trimming and J lost 5 bases, with 5 bases between them. Germline CDR1 and CDR2: SGHTA and FQGTGA. The CDR3 sequence is 12 residues long. CDR3 coding DNA: TGTGCCAGCAGCTTAAGTGGGGAGACCCAGTACTTC. This codes for CASSLSGETQYF.

This clonotype came up once. The V call is TRBV6-1, the J call TRBJ2-5, with 9 bases lining up with TRBD1. CDR1 is MNHNS, CDR2 SASEGT, per germline. This CDR3 contains 14 residues. The V gene end was trimmed by 5 bases and the J gene end by 5 bases; junction bases not matched to a gene: 6. CDR3: CASSPDRGRETQYF. CDR3 in DNA: TGTGCCAGCAGTCCGGACAGGGGTCGGGAGACCCAGTACTTC.

This rearrangement joins TRBV20-1 to TRBJ2-5; possible D gene TRBD2, 5 bases. Between the trimmed V and J ends, which lost 6 bases and 4 bases, there was a span of 18 bases. Germline CDR1 and CDR2: DFQATT and SNEGSKA (reference sequence). This CDR3 is built from 14 residues. CDR3 residues: CSARTGYLRETQYF. The CDR3 region has the DNA TGCAGTGCCCGGACGGGATATCTAAGAGAGACCCAGTACTTC.

CDR3 DNA: TGCGCCAGCAGCTTGGGTATGAGCGGGTTTCAAGAGACCCAGTACTTC. Its protein is CASSLGMSGFQETQYF. This rearrangement joins TRBV5-1 to TRBJ2-5; D may be TRBD2 (6 bases). CDR1 and CDR2 from the germline V gene are SGHRS and YFSETQ. V lost 0 bases, J lost 2 bases, and 14 bases lay in between. CDR3 length: 16 residues.

V is TRBV5-4 and J is TRBJ2-5; a possible D gene is TRBD2 (6 bases). V lost 5 bases to trimming and J lost 2 bases, with 13 bases between them. CDR1 is SGHNT, CDR2 YYREEE, per germline (reference sequence). The CDR3 covers 14 residues. As DNA, the CDR3 is TGTGCCAGCAGGGAGGGACCAGGTCAAGAGACCCAGTACTTC. Residues: CASREGPGQETQYF.

The chain has TRBV7-2 and TRBJ1-6; D perhaps matches TRBD1 (5 bases). Germline V lookup: CDR1 SGHTA, CDR2 FQGNSA. Trimming removed 4 bases at V and 7 bases at J, with 17 bases between. This CDR3 comprises 16 residues. CDR3 sequence reads: CASSSPVLGGNSPLHF. The CDR3 DNA reads TGTGCCAGCAGCTCTCCAGTCTTGGGGGGGAATTCACCCCTCCACTTT.

This clonotype has a single count. V and J are TRBV28 and TRBJ1-2; D is unclear. The germline V and J ends were trimmed by 6 bases and 3 bases, with 17 bases remaining between them. Germline V gene data show CDR1 as MDHEN and CDR2 as SYDVKM. CDR3 length equals 15 residues. The CDR3 region is CASSLGVQAYYGYTF. The CDR3 nucleotides read TGTGCCAGCAGCCTTGGAGTCCAGGCCTACTATGGCTACACCTTC.

The V gene is TRBV6-2 or TRBV6-3, the J gene TRBJ2-5, with TRBD2 as a possible D gene (6 bases). The V end lost 8 bases, the J end lost 6 bases, and 28 bases lay between the germline ends. This CDR3 has 17 amino acids. Per germline, CDR1 MNHEY and CDR2 SVGEGT. The CDR3 DNA reads as TGTGCCAGCCCAACGGGATGGAGGGACCCCCCCGGGCAGACCCAGTACTTC. Its translation is CASPTGWRDPPGQTQYF.

The chain couples TRBV7-8 to TRBJ2-2; tentative D call: TRBD1 (5 bases). Per germline, CDR1 SGHVS and CDR2 FQNEAQ. CDR3 length equals 14 residues. The V gene lost 3 bases and the J gene lost 2 bases, with 7 bases spanning the gap. CDR3 loop: CASSFRTNTGELFF. The CDR3 DNA is TGTGCCAGCAGCTTTCGGACAAACACCGGGGAGCTGTTTTTT.

V and J are TRBV30 and TRBJ2-7; no reliable D call. CDR1 GTSNPN and CDR2 SVGIG come from the germline V gene (reference sequence). The V and J ends lost 2 bases and 0 bases respectively, with 2 bases between them. The CDR3 has 11 amino acids. This CDR3 is CAWSPSYEQYF. In DNA, the CDR3 is TGTGCCTGGAGTCCCTCCTACGAGCAGTACTTC. Variable domain in full (rest from reference TRBV30 and TRBJ2-7): SQTIHQWPATLVQPVGSPLSLECTVEGTSNPNLYWYRQAAGRGLQLLFYSVGIGQISSEVPQNLSASRPQDRQFILSSKKLLLSDSGFYLCAWSPSYEQYFGPGTRLTVT.

This clonotype has just a few counts. The V call is TRBV20-1, the J call TRBJ2-5; no clear D. Germline V gives CDR1 DFQATT, CDR2 SNEGSKA (reference sequence). Trimming stripped 5 bases from V and 3 bases from J, with 7 bases between. CDR3 length: 11 residues. CDR3 coding DNA: TGCAGTGCTCAAACCGAAGAGACCCAGTACTTC. Its protein product is CSAQTEETQYF.

The V call is TRBV5-1, the J call TRBJ2-3; 8 nucleotides line up with TRBD2. Germline CDR1 and CDR2: SGHRS and YFSETQ. This CDR3 is built from 15 residues. J lost 0 bases, V lost 4 bases, and 4 bases had no gene match. The DNA of the CDR3 is TGCGCCAGCAGCAAACCTAGCGGGAGCACAGATACGCAGTATTTT. Amino acid sequence: CASSKPSGSTDTQYF.

The rearrangement joins TRBV20-1 to TRBJ2-1; 12 bases are a match to TRBD2. CDR3 length: 17 amino acids. Unmatched junction bases numbered 12, after V lost 5 bases and J lost 4 bases. The germline gives CDR1 DFQATT, CDR2 SNEGSKA (reference sequence). In DNA form, the CDR3 reads TGCAGTGCTCCGGACTCTAGCGGGAGGGGGGGTTACAATGAGCAGTTCTTC. The encoded protein is CSAPDSSGRGGYNEQFF.

The genes are TRBV19 and TRBJ1-5, with D possibly TRBD1 on 6 matching bases. The V end lost 10 bases, the J end lost 0 bases, and 13 bases lay between the germline ends. CDR3 size: 14 residues. CDR1 LNHDA and CDR2 SQIVND come from the germline V gene (reference sequence). For the CDR3, the DNA is TGTGCCACATCAGGGGTCTATAGCAATCAGCCCCAGCATTTT. Translation gives CATSGVYSNQPQHF. The variable domain in full, completed from reference TRBV19 and TRBJ1-5, reads DGGITQSPKYLFRKEGQNVTLSCEQNLNHDAMYWYRQDPGQGLRLIYYSQIVNDFQKGDIAEGYSVSREKKESFPLTVTSAQKNPTAFYLCATSGVYSNQPQHFGDGTRLSIL.